The T cell receptor (beta chain) described here comes from a study of shared clonotypes between healthy human individuals. Using immunoSEQ multiplex PCR, the repertoire was profiled, and TCRdb retains in-frame clones only, with some absent. The data show around 510,000 clones, 90% to 97% seen once. V was trimmed by 3 bases and J by 5 bases, leaving 7 bases between them. The CDR3 is made up of 12 amino acids. Germline V gene lookup returns CDR1 SEHNR and CDR2 FQNEAQ (reference sequence). CD4+ cells were split into CD45RA+ naive and CD45RA-negative memory subsets. Findings and limits, study-wide: Lower generation probabilities were found for non-shared clonotypes than for those shared by all four donors. A handful of donors showed sharing of approximately 5% of naive CD4 clonotypes.

On this clone itself: What it binds is not known. Other DNA variants within this sample encode the same CDR3.

The chain couples TRBV7-9 to TRBJ2-5; D gene unclear. The sequence derives from a woman in her twenties or thirties in good health. The sequenced sample consisted of naive CD4+ T cells sorted from blood. Subset defined: CD45RA+ positively selected. The CDR3 reads CASSFSGETQYF. For the CDR3, the DNA is TGTGCCAGCAGCTTTAGTGGGGAGACCCAGTACTTC.